The 26 T cell receptor beta chains given below trace back to one sample, sequenced in a study of blood T cells in healthy people across ages. The authors ran a second PCR of about 7 to 12 cycles using a sample-barcoded 5' primer and a J-beta primer mix. TCRdb called the 5' RACE reads again in MiXCR, with one record for every CDR3 protein. This table has under 1 million distinct CDR3 sequences, approximately 44% appearing once. The sample was blood. The receptors come from a man aged 60 to 69 in good health.

A note on this clonotype: The junction departs from germline at one end; a sequencing error may be responsible. The chain is built from TRBV11-2 and TRBJ2-4; weak D call: TRBD1 (5 bases). CDR3 length: 12 residues. Germline CDR1 and CDR2: SGHAT and FQNNGV. CDR3 protein: CASGYSGSEQNF. The CDR3 nucleotides read TGTGCCAGCGGATACTCAGGGTCCGAGCAGAACTTC.

The chain joins TRBV7-2 to TRBJ2-1; 8 nucleotides agree with TRBD2. The CDR3 totals 16 residues. CDR1 is SGHTA and CDR2 is FQGNSA in the germline V gene. V trimming: 5 bases; J trimming: 6 bases; junction bases outside the gene matches: 12. The CDR3 region has the DNA TGTGCCAGCAGCGCTGCGGGAGCGGGGGTCCGCAATGAGCAGTTCTTC. This codes for CASSAAGAGVRNEQFF.

The chain's CDR3 is CASSATIAETQYF. In nucleotides, the CDR3 is TGCGCCAGCAGCGCGACGATCGCAGAGACCCAGTACTTC. The gene calls are TRBV4-1 and TRBJ2-5; D ambiguous. The CDR3 is 13 residues long. The V gene lost 5 bases and the J gene lost 4 bases, with 11 bases spanning the gap. Germline-derived CDR1 and CDR2 are MGHRA and YSYEKL.

The V and J genes are TRBV7-9 and TRBJ1-1; D call uncertain. Germline-derived CDR1 and CDR2 are SEHNR and FQNEAQ (reference sequence). This CDR3 spans 15 amino acids. Trimming removed 4 bases at V and 5 bases at J, with 17 bases between. CDR3 residues: CASSSSPGMETEAFF. The DNA of the CDR3 is TGTGCCAGCAGCTCGTCCCCCGGGATGGAGACTGAAGCTTTCTTT.

This clonotype was detected only a few times. The V call is TRBV5-5, the J call TRBJ1-2, with D possibly being TRBD1 (6 bases). This CDR3 is built from 14 residues. The germline V and J ends were trimmed by 4 bases and 5 bases, with 15 bases remaining between them. Germline values: CDR1 SGHKS, CDR2 YYEKEE (reference sequence). The CDR3 nucleotides read TGTGCCAGCAGCCCAGACAGGATTAGTTATGGCTACACCTTC. As protein: CASSPDRISYGYTF.

This sequence joins TRBV5-1 and TRBJ2-1, with D possibly matching TRBD2 (5 bases). This CDR3 has 14 residues. The germline V and J ends were trimmed by 5 bases and 8 bases, with 17 bases remaining between them. Germline CDR1 reads SGHRS; CDR2 reads YFSETQ. Written as DNA, the CDR3 is TGCGCCAGCAGGACGGCGCCCGAGAGGGATGAGCAGTTCTTC. Translation: CASRTAPERDEQFF.

The chain recombines TRBV12-3 or TRBV12-4 with TRBJ2-5, with 7 bases aligning to TRBD1. The CDR3 extends over 15 amino acids. Losses at the gene ends were 5 bases for V and 1 base for J; bases not matched to a gene: 7. This CDR3 reads CASSKAGTAQETQYF. DNA of the CDR3: TGTGCCAGCAGTAAAGCCGGGACAGCCCAAGAGACCCAGTACTTC.

A remark on this clonotype: An end of the junction differs from the germline gene, which may be a read error. V and J are TRBV28 and TRBJ2-1; TRBD1 aligns across 11 bases. Germline CDR1 reads MDHEN; CDR2 reads SYDVKM. This CDR3 region has 16 residues. CDR3 DNA sequence: TGTGCCAGCAGTTTACTCGGGACAGGGGGATGGAATGGGCAGTTCTTC. Amino acid sequence: CASSLLGTGGWNGQFF.

This chain links TRBV29-1 with TRBJ2-3; 11 bases align to TRBD2. CDR1 and CDR2 from the germline V gene are SQVTM and ANQGSEA. The CDR3 covers 14 residues. The V and J ends lost 6 bases and 1 base, in that order; junction bases with no gene match: 3. CDR3: CSVALAGGTDTQYF. The CDR3 nucleotides read TGCAGCGTCGCACTAGCGGGGGGCACAGATACGCAGTATTTT.

This clonotype was detected a few times. The chain has TRBV4-3 and TRBJ2-7; 8 nucleotides agree with TRBD1. CDR3 length equals 14 residues. J gave up 5 bases and V 1 base, and 4 bases lay outside the gene matches. From germline, CDR1 is LGHNA and CDR2 YSLEER. The CDR3 sequence is CASSQGQGTDEQYF. The CDR3 DNA follows: TGCGCCAGCAGCCAAGGACAGGGGACAGACGAGCAGTACTTC.

This rearrangement joins TRBV7-2 to TRBJ2-5; no clear D. The assigned J gene may be wrong: the sequence end matches TRBJ2-1 better. The CDR3 is 13 residues long. Germline CDR1 and CDR2: SGHTA and FQGNSA. The CDR3 region is CASSLVFKETQFF. DNA for the CDR3: TGTGCCAGCAGCTTAGTGTTCAAAGAGACCCAGTTCTTC.

The V call is TRBV7-2, the J call TRBJ2-3, with 11 nucleotides matching TRBD2. This CDR3 is 19 amino acids long. The V segment lost 2 bases and the J segment 3 bases; nucleotides outside the gene matches: 13. CDR1 SGHTA and CDR2 FQGNSA come from the germline V gene. The CDR3 protein is CASSLPPLTSGGRTDTQYF. CDR3 sequence (DNA): TGTGCCAGCAGCTTACCCCCCCTCACTAGCGGGGGCAGGACAGATACGCAGTATTTT. Variable domain in full (rest from reference TRBV7-2 and TRBJ2-3): GAGVSQSPSNKVTEKGKDVELRCDPISGHTALYWYRQSLGQGLEFLIYFQGNSAPDKSGLPSDRFSAERTGGSVSTLTIQRTQQEDSAVYLCASSLPPLTSGGRTDTQYFGPGTRLTVL.

In nucleotides, the CDR3 is TGCGCCAGCAGCTTGGTCCTTCTGGGACAGGGTTTGCACAATGAGCAGTACTTC. Protein: CASSLVLLGQGLHNEQYF. The chain employs TRBV5-1 and TRBJ2-1; 9 bases match TRBD1. The DNA end favors TRBJ2-7, so the J call may be wrong. The germline V gene has CDR1 SGHRS and CDR2 YFSETQ. This CDR3 contains 18 residues.

This sequence joins TRBV29-1 and TRBJ2-1, with 9 bases fitting TRBD1. Germline CDR1 and CDR2: SQVTM and ANQGSEA. V lost 5 bases and J lost 3; bases outside the gene matches: 5. The length of the CDR3 is 14 residues. Written as DNA, the CDR3 is TGCAGCGTTCGCCGGGACAGGGACTACAATGAGCAGTTCTTC. Its protein product is CSVRRDRDYNEQFF.

The chain carries TRBV7-4 and TRBJ2-7; 12 bases line up with TRBD1. Unmatched junction bases numbered 6, after V lost 5 bases and J lost 4 bases. The germline V gene encodes CDR1 SGHVT and CDR2 SQSDAQ. The CDR3 extends over 15 amino acids. The CDR3 region has the DNA TGTGCCAGCAGCACAGGGACAGGGGGCGGGTACGAGCAGTACTTC. It translates to CASSTGTGGGYEQYF.

In this sample, this clonotype turned up a few times. The chain recombines TRBV20-1 with TRBJ1-2, with D maybe TRBD1 (5 bases). Per the germline V gene, CDR1 is DFQATT and CDR2 is SNEGSKA (reference sequence). This CDR3 region has 14 residues. Trimming pared 5 bases from V and 4 bases from J, leaving 17 bases between. CDR3 DNA: TGCAGTGCTGCCCTTTCGGCAGGGACCTATGGCTACACCTTC. Its translation is CSAALSAGTYGYTF.

Comments on this clonotype: At one of its ends the junction is not consistent with the germline gene, which may arise from a read error. The CDR3 DNA reads TGTGCCAGCAGTGAATACGGCGGGGGCTACTACGAGCAGTATTTC. Residues: CASSEYGGGYYEQYF. J is TRBJ2-5 and V is TRBV25-1; D may be TRBD2 (7 bases). Germline CDR1 is MGHDK and CDR2 is SYGVNS. This CDR3 has 15 residues. Full variable domain (outside the CDR3, taken from reference TRBV25-1 and TRBJ2-5): EADIYQTPRYLVIGTGKKITLECSQTMGHDKMYWYQQDPGMELHLIHYSYGVNSTEKGDLSSESTVSRIRTEHFPLTLESARPSHTSQYLCASSEYGGGYYEQYFGPGTRLLVL.

The chain employs TRBV2 and TRBJ1-5; TRBD1 agrees at 7 bases. In germline, CDR1 is SNHLY, CDR2 FYNNEI. This CDR3 spans 15 amino acids. J was trimmed by 0 bases and V by 8 bases; bases with no gene match: 7. The CDR3 region has the DNA TGTGCCAGCCGGAGACAGGGAAATAGCAATCAGCCCCAGCATTTT. Its protein product is CASRRQGNSNQPQHF.

This clonotype was counted only a few times. Here the CDR3 reads CASSQGILDRDEKLFF. The CDR3 coding sequence is TGCGCCAGCAGCCAAGGCATCTTGGACAGAGATGAAAAACTGTTTTTT. The chain employs TRBV4-3 and TRBJ1-4; D might be TRBD1 (6 bases). The CDR3 consists of 16 residues. The V and J ends lost 1 base and 6 bases respectively, with 15 bases between them. Germline V lookup: CDR1 LGHNA, CDR2 YSLEER.

The genes are TRBV7-2 and TRBJ2-3; 10 bases are a match to TRBD2. The CDR3 covers 18 residues. The trim removed 6 bases at V and 3 bases at J, leaving 15 bases unmatched. Germline CDR1 and CDR2: SGHTA and FQGNSA. As DNA, the CDR3 is TGTGCCAGCAGAGCGAGAGCGGGGGGGCCTTTGGGGACAGATACGCAGTATTTT. The encoded protein is CASRARAGGPLGTDTQYF.

Details on this clonotype: One base away lies a much larger clone, so this may be a sequencing read error. V gene TRBV4-1 combines with J gene TRBJ2-3; D is possibly TRBD2 (5 bases). Trimming removed 1 base from V and 8 bases from J, with 16 bases in between. The CDR3 sequence is 15 residues long. Germline values: CDR1 MGHRA, CDR2 YSYEKL. CDR3 protein: CASSQGPGVVGTQYF. The CDR3, as DNA: TGCGCCAGCAGCCAAGGTCCCGGGGTTGTAGGTACGCAGTATTTT.

This clonotype was counted only a few times. V and J are TRBV27 and TRBJ2-3, with a weak D call TRBD1 (6 bases). Germline V lookup: CDR1 MNHEY, CDR2 SMNVEV (reference sequence). This CDR3 is built from 13 residues. Trimming took off 6 bases at V and 0 bases at J, with 7 bases between the two ends. In nucleotides, the CDR3 is TGTGCCAGCAGGGACAGTAGCACAGATACGCAGTATTTT. Its translation is CASRDSSTDTQYF.

The V and J genes are TRBV6-2 or TRBV6-3 and TRBJ1-5; D is ambiguous. V lost 1 base and J 1 base, leaving 11 bases between the germline ends. Germline CDR1 MNHEY, CDR2 SVGEGT. The CDR3 runs 16 residues. The CDR3 DNA sequence: TGTGCCAGCAGTTACTATGGTAGTTCAAGCAATCAGCCCCAGCATTTT. This gives the protein CASSYYGSSSNQPQHF.

The rearrangement joins TRBV29-1 to TRBJ2-7; D unclear. Trimming took 4 bases from V and 7 from J, leaving 8 bases between them. Per germline, CDR1 SQVTM and CDR2 ANQGSEA. CDR3 length: 10 residues. In DNA form, the CDR3 reads TGCAGCGTTGTTCGCCATGAGCAGTACTTC. This gives the protein CSVVRHEQYF.

This clonotype was observed a single time. The chain links TRBV2 to TRBJ2-5; 9 bases agree with TRBD2. CDR3 length: 18 residues. V was pared by 8 bases and J by 0 bases, with 16 bases of the junction left unmatched. From germline, CDR1 is SNHLY and CDR2 FYNNEI. CDR3 coding DNA: TGTGCCAGCGAAGGCTGGGCTAGCGGGGAGCGGGACCAAGAGACCCAGTACTTC. Protein product: CASEGWASGERDQETQYF.

This clonotype was observed a few times. The chain combines TRBV7-2 with TRBJ2-5, with a tentative D call TRBD2 (6 bases). CDR1 SGHTA and CDR2 FQGNSA come from the germline V gene. This CDR3 is built from 13 residues. V was pared by 5 bases and J by 4 bases, with 11 bases between. The CDR3 loop is CASSQRLVETQYF. The CDR3 region has the DNA TGTGCCAGCAGCCAACGACTAGTAGAGACCCAGTACTTC.